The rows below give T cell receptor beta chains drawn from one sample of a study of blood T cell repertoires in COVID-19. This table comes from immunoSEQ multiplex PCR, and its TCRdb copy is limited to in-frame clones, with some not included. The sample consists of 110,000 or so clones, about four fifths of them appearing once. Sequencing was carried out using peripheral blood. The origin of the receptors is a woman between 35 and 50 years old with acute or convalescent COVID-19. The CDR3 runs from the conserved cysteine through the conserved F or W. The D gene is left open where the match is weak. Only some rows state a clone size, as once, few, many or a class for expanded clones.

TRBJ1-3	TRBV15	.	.	TGTGCCACCAGCAGAGATCGCGCAGGGAGGGGAAACACCATATATTTT	CATSRDRAGRGNTIYF
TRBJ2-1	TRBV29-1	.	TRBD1	TGCAGCGTTGCCTGGACAGGGGGTATGAATGAGCAGTTCTTC	CSVAWTGGMNEQFF
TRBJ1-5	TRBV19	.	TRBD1	TGTGCCAGTCGGGACAGGGGGAATCAGCCCCAGCATTTT	CASRDRGNQPQHF
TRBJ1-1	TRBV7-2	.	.	TGTGCCAGCAGCTTTCAGGGGATGGTGGGCACTGAAGCTTTCTTT	CASSFQGMVGTEAFF
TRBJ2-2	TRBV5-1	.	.	TGCGCCAGCAGCTTTGGATCAGGCACCGGGGAGCTGTTTTTT	CASSFGSGTGELFF
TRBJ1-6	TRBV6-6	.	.	TGTGCCAGCCGCACGGGTAATAATTCACCCCTCCACTTT	CASRTGNNSPLHF
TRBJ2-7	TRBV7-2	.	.	TGTGCCAGCAGCTTGGGGGGTAAAATCTACGAGCAGTACTTC	CASSLGGKIYEQYF
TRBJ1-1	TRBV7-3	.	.	TGTGCCAGCAGCGGTCAGGCGAACACTGAAGCTTTCTTT	CASSGQANTEAFF
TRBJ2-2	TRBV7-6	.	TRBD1	TGTGCCAGCAGCTTAGCGCGGCCAGGGGGCACCGGGGAGCTGTTTTTT	CASSLARPGGTGELFF
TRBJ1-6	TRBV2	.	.	TGTGCCAGCATCGGACAGTTACCTAATTCACCCCTCCACTTT	CASIGQLPNSPLHF
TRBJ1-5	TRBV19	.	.	TGTGCCAGTAGTATAGATAGGGGGAGCAATCAGCCCCAGCATTTT	CASSIDRGSNQPQHF
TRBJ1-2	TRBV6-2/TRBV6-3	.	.	TGTGCCAGCACCCCCGGGACACACTATGGCTACACCTTC	CASTPGTHYGYTF
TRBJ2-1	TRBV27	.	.	TGTGCCAGCACGGGGGGTGGGGGCGCCTACAATGAGCAGTTCTTC	CASTGGGGAYNEQFF
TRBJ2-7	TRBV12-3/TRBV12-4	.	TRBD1	TGTGCCAGCAGTCAGACAGGGTCCTACGAGCAGTACTTC	CASSQTGSYEQYF
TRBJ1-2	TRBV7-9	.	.	TGTGCCAGCAGCTTAGCAGGGGGGGACTATGGCTACACCTTC	CASSLAGGDYGYTF
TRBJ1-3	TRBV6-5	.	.	TGTGCCAGCAGCAGCCTAGGAGGGTCCGGAAACACCATATATTTT	CASSSLGGSGNTIYF
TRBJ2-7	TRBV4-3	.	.	TGCGCCAGCAGCCAAGATATAATCTACGAGCAGTACTTC	CASSQDIIYEQYF
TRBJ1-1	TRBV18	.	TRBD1	TGTGCCAGCTCACCGGACAGGCCTAGGGGCACTGAAGCTTTCTTT	CASSPDRPRGTEAFF
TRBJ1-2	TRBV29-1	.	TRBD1	TGCAGCGCCAGGACAGGAGGATATAGGGGCTACACCTTC	CSARTGGYRGYTF
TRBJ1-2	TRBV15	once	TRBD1	TGTGCCACCAGCAGAGAGTCGACAGGGAGACGGTATGGCTACACCTTC	CATSRESTGRRYGYTF
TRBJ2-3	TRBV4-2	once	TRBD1	TGTGCCAGCAGCCTTGCCGGGCTCAGGGGGAGAGATACGCAGTATTTT	CASSLAGLRGRDTQYF
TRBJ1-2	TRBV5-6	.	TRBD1	TGTGCCAGCAGCTCTGACAGGGAAGGGGGCTCATATGGCTACACCTTC	CASSSDREGGSYGYTF
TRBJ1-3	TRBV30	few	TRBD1	TGTGCCTGGAGTACCGGGACAGGGAGAAACACCATATATTTT	CAWSTGTGRNTIYF
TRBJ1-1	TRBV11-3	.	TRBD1	TGTGCCAGCAGCCCTACGGGACAGCGGGAAGCTTTCTTT	CASSPTGQREAFF
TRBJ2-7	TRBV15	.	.	TGTGCCACCAGCAACGGGCTAGCGCTCTACGAGCAGTACTTC	CATSNGLALYEQYF
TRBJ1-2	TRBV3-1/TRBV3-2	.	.	TGTGCCAGCAGCCAAGATAGCATAACTAACTATGGCTACACCTTC	CASSQDSITNYGYTF
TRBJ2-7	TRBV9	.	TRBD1	TGTGCCAGCAGCGCAGACGGGGACAGCGACTACGAGCAGTACTTC	CASSADGDSDYEQYF
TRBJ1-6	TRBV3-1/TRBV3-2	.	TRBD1	TGTGCCAGCAGCCAAGGCGGGACAGTTAATTCACCCCTCCACTTT	CASSQGGTVNSPLHF
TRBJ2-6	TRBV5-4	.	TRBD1	TGTGCCAGCAGCTTGGGACAGGGGGCTGTTGGGGCCAACGTCCTGACTTTC	CASSLGQGAVGANVLTF
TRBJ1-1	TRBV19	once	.	TGTGCCAGTAGTTTTCAGGGGCGAGAAGCTTTCTTT	CASSFQGREAFF
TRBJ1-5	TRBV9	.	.	TGTGCCAGCAGCAGGGGTGGGAATCAGCCCCAGCATTTT	CASSRGGNQPQHF
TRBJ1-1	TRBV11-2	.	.	TGTGCCAGCAGCCCCCGACAGACGAACACTGAAGCTTTCTTT	CASSPRQTNTEAFF
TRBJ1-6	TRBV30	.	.	TGTGCCTGGAGTCCGGCCGGGGATTCACCCCTCCACTTT	CAWSPAGDSPLHF
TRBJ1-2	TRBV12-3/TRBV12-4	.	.	TGTGCCAGCAGGACAAGTCTTGACGGCTACACCTTC	CASRTSLDGYTF
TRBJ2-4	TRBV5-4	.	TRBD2	TGTGCCAGCAGCCAAGGAGGAAGACTAGCGGGGGGCGGGAACATTCAGTACTTC	CASSQGGRLAGGGNIQYF
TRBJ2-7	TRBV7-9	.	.	TGTGCCAGCAGCTTAGCGTCCAGGGGCTACGAGCAGTACTTC	CASSLASRGYEQYF
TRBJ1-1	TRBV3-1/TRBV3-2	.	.	TGTGCCAGCCGCTTCGGGATTGAAGCTTTCTTT	CASRFGIEAFF
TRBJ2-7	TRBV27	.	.	TGTGCCACCTTTCCTCTCGTTTGCGAGCAGTACTTC	CATFPLVCEQYF
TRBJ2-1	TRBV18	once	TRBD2	TGTGCCAGCTCACCAAGTTCGGGGGGATCCTACAATGAGCAGTTCTTC	CASSPSSGGSYNEQFF
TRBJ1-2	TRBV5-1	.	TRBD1	TGCGCCAGCAGCTTATCCGCCACAGCCGGAACAGGGGATATTAACTATGGCTACACCTTC	CASSLSATAGTGDINYGYTF
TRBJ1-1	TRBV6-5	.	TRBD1	TGTGCCAGCAGTTACTTCACCGGGACAGGGTTTACTGAAGCTTTCTTT	CASSYFTGTGFTEAFF
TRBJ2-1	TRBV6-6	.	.	TGTGCCAGCAGTCACGACAGACAGCAGTTCTTC	CASSHDRQQFF
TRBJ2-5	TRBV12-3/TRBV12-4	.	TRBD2	TGTGCCAGCAGTTTACGGGGGGCCCAGTACTTC	CASSLRGAQYF
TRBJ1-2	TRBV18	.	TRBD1	TGTGCCAGCTCGCCGACAGGGGGCCTTGGCTACACCTTC	CASSPTGGLGYTF
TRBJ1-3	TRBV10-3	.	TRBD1	TGTGCCATCAGTGAATCGACAGGGGGTCCAAACACCATATATTTT	CAISESTGGPNTIYF
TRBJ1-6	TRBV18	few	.	TGTGCCAGCTCGCTCCGACAGGAAGATAATTCACCCCTCCACTTT	CASSLRQEDNSPLHF
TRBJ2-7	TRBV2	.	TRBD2	TGTGCCAGCAGTAACGGACTAGCGGGGTACGAGCAGTACTTC	CASSNGLAGYEQYF
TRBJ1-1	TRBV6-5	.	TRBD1	TGTGCCAGCACCCGGAAGGGGGCCACTGAAGCTTTCTTT	CASTRKGATEAFF
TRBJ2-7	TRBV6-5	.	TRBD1	TGTGCCAGCAGTTACGGGACAGGGAGCTCCTACGAGCAGTACTTC	CASSYGTGSSYEQYF
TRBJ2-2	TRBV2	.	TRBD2	TGTGCCAGCTACGGGGGGGTAGCGGGGAACACCGGGGAGCTGTTTTTT	CASYGGVAGNTGELFF
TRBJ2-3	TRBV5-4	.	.	TGTGCCAGCAGCCCGGATAGGGGGACAGATACGCAGTATTTT	CASSPDRGTDTQYF
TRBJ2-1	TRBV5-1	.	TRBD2	TGCGCCAGCAGCTTCGACGGCGGGGGAGGCAATGAGCAGTTCTTC	CASSFDGGGGNEQFF
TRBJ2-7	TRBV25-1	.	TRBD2	TGTGCCAGCAGGGGGGGGTCCTACGAGCAGTACTTC	CASRGGSYEQYF
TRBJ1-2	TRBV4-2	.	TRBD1	TGTGCCAGCAGCCAAGACCCCAGGGGGCACGGCTACACCTTC	CASSQDPRGHGYTF
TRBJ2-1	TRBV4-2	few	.	TGTGCCAGCAGCCTTCGGGTGGGTACAGGCGATGAGCAGTTCTTC	CASSLRVGTGDEQFF
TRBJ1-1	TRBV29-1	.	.	TGCAGCGTCACAACCCCCATGAACACTGAAGCTTTCTTT	CSVTTPMNTEAFF
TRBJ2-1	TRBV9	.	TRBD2	TGTGCCAGCAGCCCATACCCAGTCGGTAGCGGGGGGGTCTACAATGAGCAGTTCTTC	CASSPYPVGSGGVYNEQFF
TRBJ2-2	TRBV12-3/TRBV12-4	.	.	TGTGCCAGCAGTTGGGCGCCCACCGGGGAGCTGTTTTTT	CASSWAPTGELFF
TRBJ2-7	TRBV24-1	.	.	TGTGCCACCAGTGATGGGACAATCCCCTACGAGCAGTACTTC	CATSDGTIPYEQYF